The 8 T cell receptor beta chains below come from one sample, sequenced in a study of CD8+CD57+ T cells in acquired aplastic anemia (dated by TCRdb to 2017 to 2018). The patients picked for sequencing were ones in whom flow cytometry had shown an expansion of CD8+CD57+ cells. Sequencer: Illumina HiSeq 2000. Genomic DNA served as template for TCR beta VDJ combination and CDR3 sequence profiling. The public sequencing data were trimmed at Q25 with fastp and processed into clonotypes with MiXCR by TCRdb, which kept only in-frame beta chains. Rows merge per CDR3 protein into single entries with the most common DNA and genes. The table for this sample lists 200,000 to 250,000 distinct CDR3 sequences; 60% to 80% of them were counted only once. Clones ranked in the top ten supply 58% of the sample. Sequences were obtained from sorted CD4+, CD8+, or CD8+CD57+ T cells (not recorded which) from PBMCs. Every receptor here comes from a human donor with aplastic anemia.

The chain joins TRBV9 to TRBJ1-6; the D gene is possibly TRBD1 (6 bases). CDR3 length: 14 amino acids. Germline V gene sequence: CDR1 SGDLS, CDR2 YYNGEE. Trimming took 3 bases from V and 5 from J, leaving 9 bases between them. CDR3 DNA sequence: TGTGCCAGCAGCGCGGGGACAAATAATTCACCCCTCCACTTT. Its translation: CASSAGTNNSPLHF.

This clonotype was observed many times. J is TRBJ1-1 and V is TRBV6-1, with no clear D. Looked up from germline, CDR1 is MNHNS and CDR2 is SASEGT. Trimming shortened V by 7 bases and J by 1 base, and 7 bases separated the two germline ends. This CDR3 region has 12 residues. This CDR3 reads CASIHSNTEAFF. The CDR3 DNA reads TGTGCCAGCATACATTCGAACACTGAAGCTTTCTTT.

The chain combines TRBV7-3 with TRBJ1-1, with 9 positions matching TRBD1. This CDR3 has 12 residues. CDR1 and CDR2 from the germline V gene are SGHTA and FQGTGA. J was trimmed by 10 bases and V by 5 bases; bases with no gene match: 5. The CDR3 here is CASSETGGSAFF. The CDR3 DNA sequence: TGTGCCAGCAGCGAGACAGGGGGTTCAGCTTTCTTT.

Concerning this clonotype: At one end, the junction sequence differs from germline, possibly due to a read error. The chain joins TRBV29-1 to TRBJ2-7, with TRBD1 identical over 7 bases. From germline, CDR1 is SQVTM and CDR2 ANQGSEA. The CDR3 sequence is 13 residues long. In DNA form, the CDR3 reads TGCAGCGCCTGGGACAGACTTTCCTACGAGCAGTGCTTC. It specifies CSAWDRLSYEQCF.

This clonotype was observed at least ten times. The V gene is TRBV12-3 or TRBV12-4, the J gene TRBJ2-7, with a weak D call TRBD2 (5 bases). This CDR3 spans 17 amino acids. The V and J ends lost 5 bases and 1 base respectively, with 21 bases between them. The CDR3 DNA reads TGTGCCAGCAGTGGGCCCGGGGTGGAATCATTTTCCTACGAGCAGTACTTC. Residues: CASSGPGVESFSYEQYF.

The genes are TRBV20-1 and TRBJ1-1; D gene ambiguous. CDR1 and CDR2 (germline): DFQATT, SNEGSKA (reference sequence). The CDR3 loop spans 12 amino acids. V lost 0 bases and J lost 3, with 5 bases in between. This CDR3 is CSAREGHTEAFF. CDR3 DNA sequence: TGCAGTGCTAGAGAGGGTCACACTGAAGCTTTCTTT.

V is TRBV24-1 and J is TRBJ2-1; TRBD2 is a possible D gene (7 bases). Per the germline V gene, CDR1 is KGHDR and CDR2 is SFDVKD. V was clipped by 6 bases and J by 4 bases, with 15 bases between them. The CDR3 is made up of 15 amino acids. CDR3 residues: CATSMPGGPYNEQFF. CDR3 in DNA: TGTGCCACCAGTATGCCCGGGGGGCCTTACAATGAGCAGTTCTTC.

This clonotype was found many times. The gene calls are TRBV9 and TRBJ1-2; D gene uncertain. There are 14 residues in the CDR3. The germline V gene encodes CDR1 SGDLS and CDR2 YYNGEE. V dropped 0 bases and J dropped 2 bases, with 8 bases sitting between them. The CDR3 region is CASSVGMENYGYTF. CDR3 nucleotide sequence: TGTGCCAGCAGCGTAGGCATGGAAAACTATGGCTACACCTTC.